This T cell receptor (beta chain) was identified during a study of blood T cells in healthy people across ages. Details on this clonotype: Germline and junction disagree at one end, which may indicate a read error.

Using a J-beta primer mix together with a sample-barcoded 5' primer, a second PCR was run for about 7 to 12 cycles. One entry per CDR3 protein results from TCRdb running MiXCR on the 5' RACE reads. This table has some 790,000 distinct CDR3 sequences, 29% appearing once. The CDR3 length is 18 residues. The clonotype was recovered from a woman older than 75 in good health. Sequencing input: blood. The gene calls are TRBV12-3 or TRBV12-4 and TRBJ2-2, with a possible D match to TRBD1 (6 bases). The CDR3 DNA is TGTGCCAGCAGCTTTAACAAAATGACAGGAGTGAACGCCGGGGAGCTGTTTTTT. This codes for CASSFNKMTGVNAGELFF.